This T cell receptor beta chain comes out of a study of cytomegalovirus exposure and HLA in healthy donors. Germline-derived CDR1 and CDR2 are MGHRA and YSYEKL. V dropped 6 bases and J dropped 2; count of bases not matched to a gene: 7. CDR3 size: 15 residues. Researchers ran the PCR with 60 Vbeta and 13 Jbeta primers. TCRdb keeps only in-frame clones here, not all; method: immunoSEQ multiplex PCR. The table shows 150,000 to 200,000 clones, with approximately 70% occurring only once. This sequence originates from a woman in her thirties or forties in good health and CMV-seropositive. Sequenced sample: PBMCs. The chain has TRBV4-1 and TRBJ2-1; 7 nucleotides match TRBD1. The CDR3 bases are TGCGCCAGCAGGTCCGGACAGGACCCCTACAATGAGCAGTTCTTC. It translates to CASRSGQDPYNEQFF.